This TCR beta chain stems from a study of blood T cell repertoires in COVID-19. Study summary: Collection of acute and convalescent COVID-19 samples took place in the United States, Italy and Spain. T cells, B-cell-depleted T cells, or PBMCs supplied cDNA or gDNA.

This CDR3 has 16 residues. Per germline, CDR1 MGHRA and CDR2 YSYEKL. V trimming: 0 bases; J trimming: 4 bases; junction bases outside the gene matches: 3. Authors' analysis steps: Nucleated cell number was recorded as an estimate derived from reference gene primer amplification. Repertoires were generated with immunoSEQ multiplex PCR, while TCRdb's copy carries only in-frame clones and drops some. V, J and clone size were drawn from that table, and D and trimming were deduced from the DNA. The sample gives about 120,000 clones, 65% to 90% of which show up once; around 9.9% is in the top ten. The sequenced sample consisted of peripheral blood. The TCR was taken from a man older than 75 with acute or convalescent COVID-19. The chain carries TRBV4-1 and TRBJ2-1; 10 bases are shared with TRBD2. The CDR3 sequence is CASSQDRTSGYNEQFF. As DNA, the CDR3 is TGCGCCAGCAGCCAAGATCGGACTAGCGGATACAATGAGCAGTTCTTC.